The 19 T cell receptor beta chains reported below all come from one sample, sequenced in a study of blood T cell repertoires in COVID-19. Profiling relied on immunoSEQ multiplex PCR, and the TCRdb table lists in-frame clones only, not all of them. The data show 350,000 to 550,000 clones, around nine tenths seen once. The sequenced sample consisted of peripheral blood. Receptors originate from a woman in her 30s with acute or convalescent COVID-19.

The chain employs TRBV28 and TRBJ2-5, with TRBD2 matching over 7 bases. Germline V gene sequence: CDR1 MDHEN, CDR2 SYDVKM. CDR3 length equals 15 residues. After removal of 3 bases from V and 5 bases from J, the junction contained 9 bases not matched to a gene. The CDR3 DNA is TGTGCCAGCAGTTTTGGGGGGGTGGGGATGGAGACCCAGTACTTC. This encodes CASSFGGVGMETQYF.

V usage is TRBV28 and J usage is TRBJ2-7; the match to TRBD2 covers 11 bases. V lost 2 bases, J lost 9 bases, and 12 bases stayed unmatched. This CDR3 comprises 16 residues. Looked up from germline, CDR1 is MDHEN and CDR2 is SYDVKM. Here the CDR3 DNA reads TGTGCCAGCAGTTTAAGGGGATTAGCGGGGGGGCAACCGCAGTACTTC. The encoded protein is CASSLRGLAGGQPQYF. The full variable domain, its missing parts supplied by reference TRBV28 and TRBJ2-7, is DVKVTQSSRYLVKRTGEKVFLECVQDMDHENMFWYRQDPGLGLRLIYFSYDVKMKEKGDIPEGYSVSREKKERFSLILESASTNQTSMYLCASSLRGLAGGQPQYFGPGTRLTVT.

This chain links TRBV27 with TRBJ2-3; tentative D call: TRBD2 (5 bases). With 2 bases removed from V and 0 bases from J, the gap between germline ends came to 9 bases. In germline, CDR1 is MNHEY, CDR2 SMNVEV (reference sequence). The CDR3 runs to 15 residues. The CDR3 is CASSLRIASTDTQYF. CDR3 bases: TGTGCCAGCAGTTTAAGGATAGCGAGCACAGATACGCAGTATTTT.

The J gene is TRBJ1-2, the V gene TRBV9; D ambiguous. The germline V gene has CDR1 SGDLS and CDR2 YYNGEE. The length of the CDR3 is 12 residues. The ends were cut back, 0 bases at V and 6 bases at J, with 6 bases in the middle. The CDR3 region has the DNA TGTGCCAGCAGCGTAGTCACGGATGGCTACACCTTC. Translating gives CASSVVTDGYTF.

Note on this clone: In the same sample, other DNA sequences code for this CDR3. The chain combines TRBV6-1 with TRBJ1-1, with D unclear. Trimming shortened V by 3 bases and J by 0 bases, and 11 bases separated the two germline ends. The CDR3 consists of 15 residues. Germline CDR1 and CDR2: MNHNS and SASEGT. The CDR3 reads CASSEWAGLNTEAFF. Written as DNA, the CDR3 is TGTGCCAGCAGTGAGTGGGCAGGTTTGAACACTGAAGCTTTCTTT.

This chain links TRBV7-2 with TRBJ1-5; D remains unclear. Germline V CDR1 and CDR2: SGHTA, FQGNSA. This CDR3 spans 16 amino acids. Deletions cut 1 base from V and 0 bases from J, with 10 bases between. CDR3 bases: TGTGCCAGCAGCTTAGTCGCGGATACTAGCAATCAGCCCCAGCATTTT. Translation: CASSLVADTSNQPQHF.

This chain uses TRBV11-3 with TRBJ2-5, with 9 bases fitting TRBD2. The CDR3 spans 16 residues. The germline gives CDR1 SGHNT, CDR2 YENEEA. Trimming took 4 bases from V and 4 from J; bases not matched to a gene: 10. CDR3 nucleotide sequence: TGTGCCAGCAGCTCCCGCGGGGGGGCCTATGCAGAGACCCAGTACTTC. This encodes CASSSRGGAYAETQYF.

The chain couples TRBV6-1 to TRBJ2-7; no clear D gene. V lost 3 bases, J lost 0 bases, and 6 bases lay in between. The CDR3 is 13 amino acids. Per the germline V gene, CDR1 is MNHNS and CDR2 is SASEGT. The CDR3 loop reads CASSDISSYEQYF. The CDR3 DNA is TGTGCCAGCAGTGACATTTCCTCCTACGAGCAGTACTTC.

There are a few counts of this clone. The chain uses TRBV19 and TRBJ2-1, with 7 bases matching TRBD1. The CDR3 totals 15 residues. With V trimmed by 4 bases and J by 7 bases, 10 bases remained unmatched. The germline gives CDR1 LNHDA, CDR2 SQIVND (reference sequence). The DNA for the CDR3 is TGTGCCAGTAGTAACCCGACAGGGTGGGGTAATGAGCAGTTCTTC. It specifies CASSNPTGWGNEQFF.

V gene TRBV7-8 combines with J gene TRBJ1-2; 9 bases fit TRBD1. The CDR3 spans 15 residues. Looked up from germline, CDR1 is SGHVS and CDR2 is FQNEAQ. The junction had 6 bases not matched to a gene; V was cut back by 3 bases and J by 4 bases. The chain's CDR3 is CASSFTGGAGYGYTF. The CDR3 coding sequence is TGTGCCAGCAGCTTTACAGGGGGCGCCGGCTATGGCTACACCTTC.

V usage is TRBV3-1 (or the pseudogene TRBV3-2) and J usage is TRBJ1-5, with unresolved D. Germline values: CDR1 LGHDT, CDR2 YNNKEL (reference sequence). CDR3 size: 14 residues. V was shortened by 6 bases and J by 3 bases, with 12 bases between the two germline ends. The CDR3 sequence is CASSSESTNQPQHF. The CDR3 coding sequence is TGTGCCAGCAGTTCCGAGAGCACCAATCAGCCCCAGCATTTT.

This clone was found a few times. The chain carries TRBV2 and TRBJ2-5; 10 bases fit TRBD1. Germline CDR1 is SNHLY and CDR2 is FYNNEI. V shed 6 bases, J shed 1 base, and the junction held 5 bases outside the gene matches. The CDR3 consists of 15 residues. CDR3 DNA: TGTGCCAGCAGGGGACAGGGGCAAACCCAAGAGACCCAGTACTTC. Protein product: CASRGQGQTQETQYF.

This clone has a single count. The CDR3 DNA follows: TGTGCCTGCACAGGGTTCGTGGAGACCCAGTACTTC. Residues: CACTGFVETQYF. The V gene is TRBV30, the J gene TRBJ2-5, with D maybe TRBD1 (6 bases). V gave up 6 bases and J gave up 5 bases, with 13 bases separating them. Per the germline V gene, CDR1 is GTSNPN and CDR2 is SVGIG (reference sequence). The CDR3 has 12 amino acids.

CDR3 sequence: CASSSRTGMDTGELFF. The CDR3 DNA sequence: TGTGCCAGCAGTTCAAGGACAGGGATGGACACCGGGGAGCTGTTTTTT. This sequence joins TRBV28 and TRBJ2-2; 8 nucleotides match TRBD1. The germline gives CDR1 MDHEN, CDR2 SYDVKM. V trimming: 4 bases; J trimming: 3 bases; junction bases outside the gene matches: 7. The CDR3 spans 16 residues.

The chain employs TRBV5-1 and TRBJ2-5; 15 positions agree with TRBD2. The CDR3 extends over 16 amino acids. V lost 4 bases, J lost 1 base, and 2 bases stayed unmatched. In germline, CDR1 is SGHRS, CDR2 YFSETQ. In DNA, the CDR3 is TGCGCCAGCAGCGGGGGACTAGCGGGGGGCCAAGAGACCCAGTACTTC. Its protein product is CASSGGLAGGQETQYF.

V is TRBV3-1 (or the pseudogene TRBV3-2) and J is TRBJ1-1, with D unresolved. There are 14 residues in the CDR3. V was cut by 1 base and J by 7 bases, with 13 bases left in between. Germline V gene data show CDR1 as LGHDT and CDR2 as YNNKEL (reference sequence). CDR3 bases: TGTGCCAGCAGCCAAGTACAACAGAGCCATGAAGCTTTCTTT. Translated, it gives CASSQVQQSHEAFF.

This chain connects TRBV5-1 to TRBJ2-2; maybe TRBD1 (5 bases). Trimming removed 9 bases from V and 6 bases from J, with 12 bases in between. The CDR3 spans 12 residues. Germline V gives CDR1 SGHRS, CDR2 YFSETQ. CDR3 coding DNA: TGCGCCATCGCAGGGTCTTCCGGGGAGCTGTTTTTT. Translation gives CAIAGSSGELFF.

The V and J genes are TRBV5-4 and TRBJ2-3; D is ambiguous. Germline V gene data show CDR1 as SGHNT and CDR2 as YYREEE (reference sequence). Trimming took 4 bases from V and 8 from J, leaving 17 bases between them. This CDR3 has 14 residues. CDR3 sequence: CASSIRGESFTQYF. The CDR3 region has the DNA TGTGCCAGCAGCATACGCGGAGAATCTTTTACGCAGTATTTT.

This chain uses TRBV2 with TRBJ1-2, with D unresolved. Trimming removed 3 bases at V and 0 bases at J, with 11 bases between. CDR3 length: 15 residues. Germline CDR1 reads SNHLY; CDR2 reads FYNNEI. CDR3 sequence (DNA): TGTGCCAGCAGTGAGCTATTACGATCTAACTATGGCTACACCTTC. Amino acids: CASSELLRSNYGYTF.